This T cell receptor beta chain is drawn from a study of coeliac disease. V was trimmed by 1 base and J by 7 bases, leaving 14 bases between them. In germline, CDR1 is LGHNA, CDR2 YSLEER. This CDR3 is 16 amino acids long. Sequencing used immunoSEQ multiplex PCR; TCRdb keeps in-frame clones, though not all of them. This table holds 2,000 to 2,500 clones, around two thirds found once. Broader study findings: Of coeliac lamina propria samples, about 55% of the 18 held published gliadin-specific TRB sequences, versus 1 of 6 controls.

As for this clone: Antigen unknown.

V is TRBV4-3 and J is TRBJ1-6; D might be TRBD1 (6 bases). The TCR originated in a woman between 45 and 65 years old with celiac disease on a gluten-free diet. The sample was lamina propria lymphocytes from the gut. CDR3 in DNA: TGCGCCAGCAGCCAAGGGGACACAACACCAAATTCACCCCTCCACTTT. It codes for CASSQGDTTPNSPLHF.